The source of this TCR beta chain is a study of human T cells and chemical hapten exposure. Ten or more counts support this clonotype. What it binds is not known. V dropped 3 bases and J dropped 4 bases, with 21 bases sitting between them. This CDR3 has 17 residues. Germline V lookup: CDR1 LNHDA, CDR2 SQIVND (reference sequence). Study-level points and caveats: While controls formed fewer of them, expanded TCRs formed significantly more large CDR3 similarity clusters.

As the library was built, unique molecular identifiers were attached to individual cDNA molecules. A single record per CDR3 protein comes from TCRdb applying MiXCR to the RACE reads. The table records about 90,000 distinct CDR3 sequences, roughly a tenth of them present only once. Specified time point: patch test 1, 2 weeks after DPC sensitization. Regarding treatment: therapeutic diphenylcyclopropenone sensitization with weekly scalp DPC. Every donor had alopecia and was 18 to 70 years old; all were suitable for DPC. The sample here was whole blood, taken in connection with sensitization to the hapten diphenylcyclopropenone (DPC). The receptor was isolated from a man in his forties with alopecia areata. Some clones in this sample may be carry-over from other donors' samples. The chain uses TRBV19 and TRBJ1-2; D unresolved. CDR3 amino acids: CASSIGAEAGRGYGYTF. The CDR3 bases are TGTGCCAGTAGTATCGGTGCGGAGGCCGGGCGAGGCTATGGCTACACCTTC.